This TCR beta chain was captured by sequencing in a study of CD8 T cells in Susac syndrome. Reverse transcription of about 0.5 to 1 ug RNA used random hexamers. The immunoSEQ assay covered 54 Vbeta and 13 Jbeta segments for CDR3. TCRdb re-analysed the immunoSEQ multiplex PCR reads in MiXCR, keeping a single row per CDR3 protein. The sample has 120,000 or so distinct CDR3 sequences, roughly 94% seen once. V lost 3 bases to trimming and J lost 0 bases, with 9 bases between them. The CDR3 loop spans 14 amino acids. The germline V gene encodes CDR1 KGHSH and CDR2 LQKENI. Specimen: CD4+ T cells from PBMCs. This receptor was obtained from a human donor in good health. V and J are TRBV18 and TRBJ2-7, with a possible D match to TRBD1 (6 bases). In DNA, the CDR3 is TGTGCCAGCTCACCTATGACAGGCTCCTACGAGCAGTACTTC. Encoded protein: CASSPMTGSYEQYF.